This is a list of T cell receptor beta chains from one sample in a study of cytomegalovirus exposure and HLA in healthy donors. Sequenced by immunoSEQ multiplex PCR; TCRdb stores in-frame clones only, minus some. This sample yields 150,000 to 200,000 clones, of which 84% are seen a single time; around 0.97% belongs to the top ten. Source material: PBMCs. These receptors came from a man aged 25 to 40 in good health and CMV-seronegative. Both conserved end residues are part of each CDR3. The order of the fields is CDR3 length, V gene, CDR3 protein.

length: 12
V: TRBV2
CDR3: CATPGTGLEQYF

length: 14
V: TRBV5-4
CDR3: CASSAEQGRTEAFF

length: 14
V: TRBV18
CDR3: CASSTGTGIGAQHF

length: 15
V: TRBV4-3
CDR3: CASSQEGQRNTEAFF

length: 15
V: TRBV7-9
CDR3: CASSLGTSFSVTQYF

length: 18
V: TRBV5-1
CDR3: CASSLVRGGGSGANVLTF

length: 16
V: TRBV15
CDR3: CVTSSGGAGRMGEQFF

length: 17
V: TRBV29-1
CDR3: CSVEDHWIGSGSETQYF

length: 14
V: TRBV2
CDR3: CASRLTGRGTEAFF

length: 12
V: TRBV6-5
CDR3: CASRQFNYGYTF

length: 18
V: TRBV5-1
CDR3: CASSSGLAGGPRSDTQYF

length: 18
V: TRBV9
CDR3: CASSVITGGRLLPNEQYF

length: 16
V: TRBV2
CDR3: CASSKPPQGDQETQYF

length: 15
V: TRBV5-1
CDR3: CASSLGQQNTGELFF

length: 14
V: TRBV19
CDR3: CASSKSGAMDTQYF

length: 13
V: TRBV7-2
CDR3: CASSWTGEREQYF

length: 15
V: TRBV25-1
CDR3: CASSGSRRVWNEQFF

length: 15
V: TRBV4-2
CDR3: CASSQEGGGADTQYF

length: 19
V: TRBV5-1
CDR3: CASSGGTLRGLADTDTQYF

length: 15
V: TRBV6-5
CDR3: CASSYSLDSAYEQYF

length: 14
V: TRBV6-5
CDR3: CASSYGANTGELFF

length: 15
V: TRBV7-5
CDR3: CVRSPRTGVNYGYTF

length: 13
V: TRBV28
CDR3: CASRLQGLETQYF

length: 15
V: TRBV9
CDR3: CASSVAGGEVVEQFF

length: 15
V: TRBV5-1
CDR3: CASSLRGPTNEKLFF

length: 15
V: TRBV2
CDR3: CASSEVAQSTDTQYF

length: 14
V: TRBV28
CDR3: CASGRQGGNEKLFF

length: 15
V: TRBV2
CDR3: CASSETLAAQETQYF

length: 14
V: TRBV7-3
CDR3: CSSSSNPTGVGYTF

length: 15
V: TRBV5-4
CDR3: CASSVESLNTGELFF

length: 13
V: TRBV30
CDR3: CACPPGQGRGYTF

length: 18
V: TRBV14
CDR3: CASSPLSSGGPSYNEQFF

length: 21
V: TRBV7-8
CDR3: CASSLAGQGIPSRSGANVLTF

length: 15
V: TRBV6-6
CDR3: CASSRQGEIHQPQHF

length: 16
V: TRBV5-4
CDR3: CARERQGQSSYNEQFF

length: 15
V: TRBV13
CDR3: CASSLGVAHTYEQYF

length: 15
V: TRBV2
CDR3: CASRTAGFSYNEQFF

length: 14
V: TRBV27
CDR3: CASSARDFYNEQFF

length: 16
V: TRBV7-4
CDR3: CASSPRHRTYNSPLHF

length: 13
V: TRBV15
CDR3: CATSRDSYQPQHF

length: 16
V: TRBV10-1
CDR3: CASSESGREENTEAFF

length: 15
V: TRBV7-6
CDR3: CASSWASGGTDTQYF

length: 13
V: TRBV5-1
CDR3: CASSLGRMYEQYF

length: 13
V: TRBV5-1
CDR3: CASSISGTYEQYF

length: 13
V: TRBV29-1
CDR3: CSVDLDSTGELFF

length: 15
V: TRBV6-1
CDR3: CASSDRRGLFHEQYF

length: 14
V: TRBV11-3
CDR3: CASSSDSRSYEQYF

length: 14
V: TRBV7-6
CDR3: CASSPAASSYEQYF

length: 14
V: TRBV19
CDR3: CASRRQGQNQPQHF

length: 17
V: TRBV21-1
CDR3: CASSKAWTRGGGDTQYF

length: 15
V: TRBV9
CDR3: CASGPLGEGSNEQFF

length: 16
V: TRBV5-1
CDR3: CASSETSGLSYNEQFF

length: 16
V: TRBV7-9
CDR3: CASSSTSSPIYNEQFF